This T cell receptor beta chain derives from a study of cytomegalovirus exposure and HLA in healthy donors. General study results and limits: In an earlier analysis, about 87% or about 30%: the productive usage of most TCR beta V segments. It was shown in a later analysis that HLA-associated TCR beta chains were more clonally expanded than other, equally common chains.

Trimming cost V 5 bases and J 4 bases, with 15 bases left between them. This CDR3 comprises 15 residues. CDR1 and CDR2 from the germline V gene are SGHAT and FQNNGV. This clone was seen only once. Antigen specificity is unknown. Primers for the PCR totalled 60 Vbeta and 13 Jbeta. Method: immunoSEQ multiplex PCR; TCRdb's copy keeps in-frame clones and lacks some. The sample has more than 80,000 clones, just over 70% seen once. The sequencing input was PBMCs. The TCR comes from a boy younger than 18 in good health and CMV-seronegative. The chain employs TRBV11-2 and TRBJ1-5; D ambiguous. CDR3 residues: CASSLGGSRNQPQHF. As DNA, the CDR3 is TGTGCCAGCAGCCTTGGAGGTAGTCGTAATCAGCCCCAGCATTTT. Looking up the rest from reference TRBV11-2 and TRBJ1-5 gives the full variable domain: EAGVAQSPRYKIIEKRQSVAFWCNPISGHATLYWYQQILGQGPKLLIQFQNNGVVDDSQLPKDRFSAERLKGVDSTLKIQPAKLEDSAVYLCASSLGGSRNQPQHFGDGTRLSIL.